The 26 T cell receptor beta chains presented below share a single source sample, sequenced in a study of T cells in Graves' hyperthyroidism and ophthalmopathy. Using RNA transcripts as the source, TCR beta CDR3 regions were amplified. The study used the HTBI primer set for a first-round RT-PCR of the TCR CDR3. TCRdb independently ran MiXCR on the multiplex PCR reads; one entry per CDR3 protein. The sample includes roughly 640,000 distinct CDR3 sequences, roughly 16% of them seen just once. Sequencing was carried out using blood. The source is a woman aged 40-49 years with Graves' ophthalmopathy.

This clonotype was seen a handful of times. The gene calls are TRBV6-9 and TRBJ2-7; possible D gene TRBD2, 5 bases. The CDR3 spans 16 residues. Germline CDR1 reads MNHGY; CDR2 reads SVAAGI. Trimming removed 1 base at V and 4 bases at J, with 17 bases between. As DNA, the CDR3 is TGTGCCAGCAGTTATTTCCGGACTCCGTCGCCTTACGAGCAGTACTTC. Translating gives CASSYFRTPSPYEQYF.

This clonotype was detected many times. This chain uses TRBV3-1 with TRBJ2-3, with 11 bases lining up with TRBD2. The V gene end was trimmed by 0 bases and the J gene end by 5 bases; junction bases not matched to a gene: 4. CDR1 and CDR2 (germline): LGHDT, YNNKEL (reference sequence). CDR3 size: 16 residues. This CDR3 reads CASSQDLAGGKDTQYF. CDR3 DNA sequence: TGTGCCAGCAGCCAAGATCTAGCGGGGGGAAAAGATACGCAGTATTTT.

The chain combines TRBV7-9 with TRBJ2-7; D remains unclear. This CDR3 contains 13 residues. The V gene's germline CDR1 is SEHNR and CDR2 FQNEAQ (reference sequence). The germline V and J ends were trimmed by 9 bases and 2 bases, with 14 bases remaining between them. The CDR3 DNA is TGTGCCAGTGCCCCCGTACGCCCCTACGAGCAGTACTTC. The encoded protein is CASAPVRPYEQYF.

In this sample, this clonotype turned up a few times. The rearrangement links TRBV20-1 to TRBJ1-1, with no clear D. This CDR3 is built from 15 residues. The germline gives CDR1 DFQATT, CDR2 SNEGSKA (reference sequence). The V end was cut by 3 bases, the J end by 1 base, with 15 bases between. DNA of the CDR3: TGCAGTGCTAGGGAAACTGGACTGGGGAACACTGAAGCTTTCTTT. Its translation: CSARETGLGNTEAFF.

The rearrangement links TRBV20-1 to TRBJ2-5; D gene uncertain. This CDR3 is built from 11 residues. V lost 2 bases and J lost 5, with 6 bases in between. CDR1 and CDR2 from the germline V gene are DFQATT and SNEGSKA (reference sequence). CDR3 bases: TGCAGTGCTAGACTCCGGGAGACCCAGTACTTC. Residues: CSARLRETQYF.

The table lists this clonotype with a few counts. V gene TRBV2 combines with J gene TRBJ1-2, with 7 bases fitting TRBD1. CDR1 and CDR2 from the germline V gene are SNHLY and FYNNEI. CDR3 length: 15 residues. The ends lost 6 bases at V and 5 bases at J; junction bases unmatched: 12. The CDR3 is CASSREGQPTYGYTF. The DNA for the CDR3 is TGTGCCAGCAGCCGAGAGGGACAGCCTACTTATGGCTACACCTTC.

This clonotype was detected ten times or more. The gene calls are TRBV3-1 and TRBJ2-1, with D unclear. Germline V gives CDR1 LGHDT, CDR2 YNNKEL (reference sequence). The CDR3 is 11 residues long. Trimming removed 0 bases from V and 13 bases from J, with 7 bases in between. CDR3 bases: TGTGCCAGCAGCCAAGATAGGATACAGTTCTTC. Translating it yields CASSQDRIQFF.

This clonotype was seen ten or more times. V gene TRBV30 combines with J gene TRBJ2-5; D is undetermined. Trimming removed 4 bases at V and 1 base at J, with 7 bases between. This CDR3 region has 12 residues. Germline V gene data show CDR1 as GTSNPN and CDR2 as SVGIG (reference sequence). The CDR3 sequence: CAWTTSQETQYF. The CDR3 DNA reads TGTGCCTGGACGACATCCCAAGAGACCCAGTACTTC.

This clonotype was picked up many times. This chain links TRBV29-1 with TRBJ1-2; D perhaps matches TRBD1 (5 bases). Deletions cut 5 bases from V and 8 bases from J, with 21 bases between. The CDR3 consists of 14 residues. Germline V gene data show CDR1 as SQVTM and CDR2 as ANQGSEA. The CDR3 nucleotides are TGCAGCGTTTATCAAACCCGGGGCCCTCGCGGCTACACCTTC. Protein: CSVYQTRGPRGYTF.

This sequence joins TRBV7-9 and TRBJ1-6, with 9 bases matching TRBD1. The junction had 11 bases not matched to a gene; V was cut back by 0 bases and J by 8 bases. CDR1 and CDR2 from the germline V gene are SEHNR and FQNEAQ (reference sequence). The CDR3 has 18 residues. The CDR3 spells CASSLALLRTGEYSPLHF. In nucleotides, the CDR3 is TGTGCCAGCAGCTTAGCACTCCTACGGACAGGGGAATATTCACCCCTCCACTTT.

This clonotype was recorded at least ten times. The chain recombines TRBV30 with TRBJ1-3; no clear D. The CDR3 consists of 16 residues. Trimming shortened V by 2 bases and J by 3 bases, and 17 bases separated the two germline ends. Germline V lookup: CDR1 GTSNPN, CDR2 SVGIG (reference sequence). CDR3 residues: CAWSRTRLTLGNTIYF. For the CDR3, the DNA is TGTGCCTGGAGTCGAACCAGGCTAACCCTTGGAAACACCATATATTTT.

In its sample, this clonotype was seen many times. The chain uses TRBV28 and TRBJ2-6, with D tentatively TRBD2 (5 bases). V was trimmed by 2 bases and J by 3 bases, leaving 8 bases between them. This CDR3 has 15 amino acids. Germline V CDR1 and CDR2: MDHEN, SYDVKM. The CDR3 loop reads CASSLRGLGANVLTF. CDR3 in DNA: TGTGCCAGCAGTTTAAGAGGGCTTGGGGCCAACGTCCTGACTTTC. Variable domain in full (rest from reference TRBV28 and TRBJ2-6): DVKVTQSSRYLVKRTGEKVFLECVQDMDHENMFWYRQDPGLGLRLIYFSYDVKMKEKGDIPEGYSVSREKKERFSLILESASTNQTSMYLCASSLRGLGANVLTFGAGSRLTVL.

This clonotype was detected many times. This chain joins TRBV19 and TRBJ2-3; D not resolved. V was shortened by 5 bases and J by 0 bases, with 15 bases between the two germline ends. Germline values: CDR1 LNHDA, CDR2 SQIVND (reference sequence). The CDR3 consists of 16 residues. Here the CDR3 reads CASSPPLPTSTDTQYF. CDR3 in DNA: TGTGCCAGTAGTCCCCCTTTGCCTACCAGCACAGATACGCAGTATTTT.

This clonotype showed up just a few times. The V and J genes are TRBV29-1 and TRBJ2-7; no firm D call. Trimming took off 4 bases at V and 5 bases at J, with 12 bases between the two ends. Germline CDR1 and CDR2: SQVTM and ANQGSEA. This CDR3 region has 12 residues. CDR3 sequence: CSVVTHTDEQYF. CDR3 nucleotide sequence: TGCAGCGTTGTGACCCACACTGACGAGCAGTACTTC.

The genes are TRBV27 and TRBJ2-2; no clear D gene. There are 16 residues in the CDR3. The V end was cut by 3 bases, the J end by 2 bases, with 13 bases between. Germline V lookup: CDR1 MNHEY, CDR2 SMNVEV (reference sequence). CDR3 protein: CASSFKGYSNTGELFF. The DNA of the CDR3 is TGTGCCAGCAGTTTCAAGGGCTACTCCAACACCGGGGAGCTGTTTTTT.

The V and J genes are TRBV10-1 and TRBJ1-2; no firm D call. The CDR3 consists of 13 residues. The V and J ends lost 0 bases and 5 bases respectively, with 7 bases between them. Germline V lookup: CDR1 WNHNN, CDR2 SYGVQD (reference sequence). The CDR3 nucleotides read TGCGCCAGCAGTGAGTCCGTGGAGTATGGCTACACCTTC. It encodes CASSESVEYGYTF.

The gene calls are TRBV6-2 or TRBV6-3 and TRBJ2-6; 8 bases are a match to TRBD1. CDR3 length equals 17 residues. Germline assignment: CDR1 MNHEY and CDR2 SVGEGT. J lost 0 bases, V lost 0 bases, and 1 base had no gene match. This chain's CDR3 is CASSYSTGDSGANVLTF. The CDR3 nucleotides are TGTGCCAGCAGTTACTCGACAGGGGACTCTGGGGCCAACGTCCTGACTTTC.

This clonotype was detected only a few times. The chain combines TRBV19 with TRBJ2-5; 10 positions agree with TRBD1. Germline V gene sequence: CDR1 LNHDA, CDR2 SQIVND (reference sequence). The CDR3 covers 14 residues. The junction had 7 bases not matched to a gene; V was cut back by 6 bases and J by 6 bases. CDR3 sequence: CASRPGTGEQTQYF. As DNA, the CDR3 is TGTGCCAGTAGACCCGGGACAGGGGAACAGACCCAGTACTTC.

A word on this clonotype: One junction end disagrees with the germline gene, perhaps due to a read error. This chain joins TRBV28 and TRBJ1-4; D is uncertain. The CDR3 is 12 amino acids. From germline, CDR1 is MDHEN and CDR2 SYDVKM. The CDR3: CAARAVNEKLFF. CDR3 bases: TGTGCCGCGCGGGCCGTTAATGAAAAACTCTTTTTT.

This clonotype came up many times. The chain links TRBV6-1 to TRBJ1-1; the D is unclear. CDR1 is MNHNS, CDR2 SASEGT, per germline. This CDR3 is built from 12 residues. V lost 6 bases to trimming and J lost 5 bases, with 10 bases between them. Here the CDR3 reads CASRIQTTEAFF. As DNA, the CDR3 is TGTGCCAGCAGGATACAGACTACTGAAGCTTTCTTT.

CDR3 sequence (DNA): TGCAGTGCCCTCGGTGCGGGGAGCTCCTACGAGCAGTACTTC. Encoded protein: CSALGAGSSYEQYF. The rearrangement joins TRBV20-1 to TRBJ2-7; a weak D match, TRBD2 (6 bases). Germline CDR1 reads DFQATT; CDR2 reads SNEGSKA (reference sequence). V was trimmed by 6 bases and J by 0 bases, leaving 15 bases between them. This CDR3 region has 14 residues.

A few counts support this clonotype. V and J are TRBV12-3 or TRBV12-4 and TRBJ2-3, with D tentatively TRBD1 or TRBD2 (6 bases each). The CDR3 sequence is 14 residues long. Trimming removed 3 bases at V and 4 bases at J, with 11 bases between. The CDR3 DNA is TGTGCCAGCAGTTTCGGGGGCTACTCAGATACGCAGTATTTT. Its translation: CASSFGGYSDTQYF.

This clonotype was observed at least ten times. This chain links TRBV13 with TRBJ1-5; D unresolved. The CDR3 length is 15 residues. The V and J ends lost 2 bases and 0 bases respectively, with 8 bases between them. CDR1 is PRHDT and CDR2 is FYEKMQ in the germline V gene (reference sequence). This CDR3 is CASSLSAYSNQPQHF. DNA for the CDR3: TGTGCCAGCAGCTTATCTGCTTATAGCAATCAGCCCCAGCATTTT. Together with reference TRBV13 and TRBJ1-5, the CDR3 gives the full variable domain: AAGVIQSPRHLIKEKRETATLKCYPIPRHDTVYWYQQGPGQDPQFLISFYEKMQSDKGSIPDRFSAQQFSDYHSELNMSSLELGDSALYFCASSLSAYSNQPQHFGDGTRLSIL.

This clonotype was counted at least ten times. The rearrangement uses TRBV30 and TRBJ2-5, with a possible D match to TRBD1 (5 bases). V was cut by 2 bases and J by 1 base, with 23 bases left in between. The CDR3 contains 18 residues. Germline V gene lookup returns CDR1 GTSNPN and CDR2 SVGIG (reference sequence). CDR3 loop: CAWSSSSAGWNLQETQYF. CDR3 bases: TGTGCCTGGAGTAGTTCCTCGGCAGGGTGGAACCTCCAAGAGACCCAGTACTTC.

This clonotype was counted many times. The CDR3 loop reads CASSPPTGRYNEQFF. The CDR3 DNA follows: TGTGCCAGCTCACCCCCGACGGGAAGATACAATGAGCAGTTCTTC. This rearrangement joins TRBV18 to TRBJ2-1, with D possibly matching TRBD2 (5 bases). This CDR3 contains 15 residues. Germline V lookup: CDR1 KGHSH, CDR2 LQKENI. V lost 3 bases and J 4 bases, leaving 13 bases between the germline ends.

This clonotype has only a few counts. The chain employs TRBV28 and TRBJ1-5; a possible D gene is TRBD1 (6 bases). Germline V gene sequence: CDR1 MDHEN, CDR2 SYDVKM. V was pared by 5 bases and J by 4 bases, with 15 bases between. The CDR3 covers 15 residues. Here the CDR3 reads CASSDARGRNQPQHF. The CDR3 nucleotides read TGTGCCAGCAGTGATGCCAGGGGACGTAATCAGCCCCAGCATTTT. Complete variable domain (other parts from reference TRBV28 and TRBJ1-5): DVKVTQSSRYLVKRTGEKVFLECVQDMDHENMFWYRQDPGLGLRLIYFSYDVKMKEKGDIPEGYSVSREKKERFSLILESASTNQTSMYLCASSDARGRNQPQHFGDGTRLSIL.